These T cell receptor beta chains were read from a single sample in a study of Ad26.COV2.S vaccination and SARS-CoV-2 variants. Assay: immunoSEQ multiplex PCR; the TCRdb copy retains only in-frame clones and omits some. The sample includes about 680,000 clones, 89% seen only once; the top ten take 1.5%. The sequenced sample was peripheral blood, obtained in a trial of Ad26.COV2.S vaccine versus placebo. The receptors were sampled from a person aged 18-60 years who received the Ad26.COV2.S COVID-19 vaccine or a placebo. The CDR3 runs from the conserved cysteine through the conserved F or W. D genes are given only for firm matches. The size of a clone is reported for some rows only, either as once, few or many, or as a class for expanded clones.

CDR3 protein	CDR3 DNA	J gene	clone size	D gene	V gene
CASSEVSLGNTIYF	TGTGCCAGCAGTGAAGTCTCGCTGGGAAACACCATATATTTT	TRBJ1-3	NA	NA	TRBV2
CASSRRGGVGTEAFF	TGTGCCAGCAGCCGTCGAGGGGGCGTGGGCACTGAAGCTTTCTTT	TRBJ1-1	NA	TRBD1	TRBV3-1/TRBV3-2
CAISPTGIGGYTF	TGTGCCATCAGCCCAACCGGGATTGGTGGCTACACCTTC	TRBJ1-2	NA	NA	TRBV10-3
CASTQQGMEEQFF	TGTGCCAGCACCCAACAGGGAATGGAGGAGCAGTTCTTC	TRBJ2-1	NA	NA	TRBV19
CASSSGQWNTEAFF	TGTGCCAGCTCGAGCGGACAGTGGAACACTGAAGCTTTCTTT	TRBJ1-1	NA	NA	TRBV18
CASSVGTSGYNEQFF	TGTGCCAGCAGCGTAGGGACTAGCGGATACAATGAGCAGTTCTTC	TRBJ2-1	NA	TRBD2	TRBV9
CASSSVRPYEQYF	TGTGCCAGCAGTTCGGTCAGGCCCTACGAGCAGTACTTC	TRBJ2-7	once	NA	TRBV28
CASSHSPREQFF	TGTGCCAGCAGTCACTCTCCGAGGGAGCAGTTCTTC	TRBJ2-1	NA	NA	TRBV12-3/TRBV12-4
CASSMAGIYEQYF	TGTGCCAGTAGTATGGCGGGGATCTACGAGCAGTACTTC	TRBJ2-7	NA	NA	TRBV19
CASSVYGGTNTGELFF	TGTGCCAGCAGCGTTTATGGGGGAACGAACACCGGGGAGCTGTTTTTT	TRBJ2-2	NA	NA	TRBV2
CASTLWGTPRETQYF	TGTGCCAGCACATTATGGGGGACCCCCCGAGAGACCCAGTACTTC	TRBJ2-5	NA	NA	TRBV7-2
CASSHGTGAYEQYF	TGTGCCAGCAGTCACGGGACAGGGGCCTACGAGCAGTACTTC	TRBJ2-7	once	TRBD1	TRBV27
CASSWDPGSSYEQYF	TGTGCCAGCAGTTGGGACCCAGGGAGCTCCTACGAGCAGTACTTC	TRBJ2-7	NA	NA	TRBV28
CAIWPGTGQSSYTF	TGTGCCATCTGGCCCGGGACAGGGCAATCATCCTACACCTTC	TRBJ1-2	once	TRBD1	TRBV10-3
CATSRGTASYEQYF	TGTGCCACCAGCAGAGGAACAGCTTCCTACGAGCAGTACTTC	TRBJ2-7	NA	NA	TRBV15
CASSLDGGAGANVLTF	TGTGCCAGCAGCTTAGACGGGGGAGCTGGGGCCAACGTCCTGACTTTC	TRBJ2-6	NA	NA	TRBV7-2
CAWARQGGYQPQHF	TGTGCCTGGGCTCGACAGGGAGGTTACCAGCCCCAGCATTTT	TRBJ1-5	NA	TRBD1	TRBV30
CAGRAVSGNTIYF	TGCGCCGGCCGGGCCGTCTCTGGAAACACCATATATTTT	TRBJ1-3	NA	NA	TRBV5-1
CASSHRTEDTEAFF	TGTGCCAGCAGCCATCGGACGGAGGACACTGAAGCTTTCTTT	TRBJ1-1	NA	NA	TRBV11-2
CASSLAGVSYNEQFF	TGTGCCAGCTCACTGGCCGGGGTCTCCTACAATGAGCAGTTCTTC	TRBJ2-1	NA	NA	TRBV18
CAAGGAEQFF	TGTGCCGCCGGGGGAGCGGAGCAGTTCTTC	TRBJ2-1	NA	NA	TRBV19
CASALAGQPYEQYF	TGTGCCAGCGCCTTAGCGGGGCAACCCTACGAGCAGTACTTC	TRBJ2-7	NA	TRBD2	TRBV25-1
CASSESLRPQHF	TGTGCCAGCAGTGAAAGTCTTCGACCCCAGCATTTT	TRBJ1-5	NA	NA	TRBV6-1
CASSSLSGGGITDTQYF	TGTGCCAGCAGCTCCCTTAGCGGGGGGGGTATCACAGATACGCAGTATTTT	TRBJ2-3	NA	TRBD2	TRBV7-2
CASSTTGEQYF	TGTGCCAGTAGTACGACCGGAGAGCAGTACTTC	TRBJ2-7	NA	NA	TRBV19
CASEKTDSGNTIYF	TGTGCCAGCGAAAAGACGGACTCTGGAAACACCATATATTTT	TRBJ1-3	NA	NA	TRBV7-9
CASSPAGAQTQYF	TGTGCCAGTAGTCCCGCGGGGGCGCAGACCCAGTACTTC	TRBJ2-5	NA	NA	TRBV19